The source of this TCR beta chain is a study of cytomegalovirus exposure and HLA in healthy donors. Study details: A subsequent analysis reported that the 100 to 150 validation repertoires were produced on the same platform that had also been used for the 666 first-cohort repertoires. Findings and limits, study-wide: Cytomegalovirus association was assigned to 170 or so TCR beta chains. The authors confirmed in vitro that a few CMV-associated chains were specific for CMV antigens. Reported performance of the classifier showed diagnosis of cytomegalovirus status with high specificity and sensitivity.

With regard to this clone: Its target is not known.

Some clones are missing from TCRdb's copy, which holds only in-frame ones; the method was immunoSEQ multiplex PCR. Seen here are about 330,000 clones, approximately 90% observed once, and the top ten hold roughly 1.2%. The CDR3 covers 16 residues. CDR1 is LGHNA and CDR2 is YSLEER in the germline V gene. Trimming removed 3 bases from V and 1 base from J; junction bases left unmatched: 3. The specimen sequenced was PBMCs. The sequence derives from a woman in her twenties or thirties in good health and CMV-seropositive. The rearrangement links TRBV4-3 to TRBJ2-1; 10 bases agree with TRBD2. The CDR3 sequence: CASSHLLAGSYNEQFF. In nucleotides, the CDR3 is TGCGCCAGCAGCCATTTACTAGCGGGGTCCTACAATGAGCAGTTCTTC.